These T cell receptor beta chains were read from a single sample in a study of human thymus T cells. Only in-frame clones appear in the TCRdb table, and some are missing; sequencing was by immunoSEQ multiplex PCR. The data contain tens of thousands of clones, around 95% of them seen just once; the ten biggest clones take up about 0.03%. Sequencing input: thymus tissue. Source of these receptors: a girl less than two years old with a congenital heart defect but otherwise immunologically healthy. Both conserved end residues are part of each CDR3. Fields, in order: D gene, V gene, clone size, J gene, CDR3 DNA, CDR3 protein. A D gene is named only where the DNA matches it firmly. Size is stated for part of the rows, as once, few or many counts, or as a class when the clone is expanded.

TRBD1	TRBV19	NA	TRBJ1-5	TGTGCCAGTAGTATCAGGGGGGCACATAGCAATCAGCCCCAGCATTTT	CASSIRGAHSNQPQHF
NA	TRBV13	NA	TRBJ1-1	TGTGCCAGCAGCTTGTCTGTCGGACAGCTTTACATCATGAACACTGAAGCTTTCTTT	CASSLSVGQLYIMNTEAFF
TRBD2	TRBV5-1	NA	TRBJ2-1	TGCGCCAGCAGCTTACCGGGACTAGCGGGAGGGAACAATAATGAGCAGTTCTTC	CASSLPGLAGGNNNEQFF
NA	TRBV7-9	NA	TRBJ1-5	TGTGCCAGCAGCCCGTTGGATTATCAGCCCCAGCATTTT	CASSPLDYQPQHF
TRBD1	TRBV5-1	NA	TRBJ1-1	TGCGCCAGCAGCTTGTGGGACAGTGAAGCTTTCTTT	CASSLWDSEAFF
NA	TRBV11-3	NA	TRBJ2-3	TGTGCCAGCAGCCCCCCGGGGGAGGATACGCAGTATTTT	CASSPPGEDTQYF
NA	TRBV4-1	NA	TRBJ2-1	TGCGCCAGCAGCCCAGAAAAGGCAGAGCAGTTCTTC	CASSPEKAEQFF
NA	TRBV6-5	NA	TRBJ2-1	TGTGCCAGCAGTTACTCAGGGACGGGCGCTGAGCAGTTCTTC	CASSYSGTGAEQFF
NA	TRBV6-5	NA	TRBJ1-1	TGTGCCAGCAGTTACTCCACCGACAGGAACACTGAAGCTTTCTTT	CASSYSTDRNTEAFF
NA	TRBV5-6	NA	TRBJ2-2	TGTGCCAGCAGCTTGGCCCCTTCGTCCCACAACACCGGGGAGCTATTTTTT	CASSLAPSSHNTGELFF
TRBD2	TRBV27	NA	TRBJ2-3	TGTGCCAGCAGTTTGGCCCAACTAGCGGGAGTGGCAGATACGCAGTATTTT	CASSLAQLAGVADTQYF
TRBD2	TRBV5-1	NA	TRBJ2-5	TGCGCCAGCAGCTTAAGGACTAGCGGGAGCCCCCCGGAAGAGACCCAGTACTTC	CASSLRTSGSPPEETQYF
TRBD2	TRBV11-2	NA	TRBJ2-7	TGTGCCAGCAGCTTAGTCCCGGGAGGGCTTCGCGAGCAGTACTTC	CASSLVPGGLREQYF
NA	TRBV5-6	NA	TRBJ2-3	TGTGCCAGCAGCTCCCAGGGGAACACAGATACGCAGTATTTT	CASSSQGNTDTQYF
NA	TRBV27	NA	TRBJ1-5	TGTGCCAGCAAGGGGATATCAGGTGGTTACCGCAATCAGCCCCAGCATTTT	CASKGISGGYRNQPQHF
NA	TRBV5-4	NA	TRBJ2-3	TGTGCCAGCAGCTTTGACAGATTCACAGATACGCAGTATTTT	CASSFDRFTDTQYF
NA	TRBV6-5	NA	TRBJ1-1	TGTGCCGTCCATTACAGCACGGGGGGGGGCACTGAAGCTTTCTTT	CAVHYSTGGGTEAFF
TRBD1	TRBV7-9	once	TRBJ2-7	TGTGCCAGCAGTCCCAATAGCCGGGACAGGGGGCCCCTGACCTACGAGCAGTACTTC	CASSPNSRDRGPLTYEQYF
NA	TRBV6-1	NA	TRBJ1-5	TGTGCCAGCAGTGATTTACAGCCCCAGCATTTT	CASSDLQPQHF
NA	TRBV20-1	NA	TRBJ1-2	TGCAGTTCCCAAATAAACTATGGCTACACCTTC	CSSQINYGYTF
NA	TRBV27	NA	TRBJ2-7	TGTGCCAGCAGTTTATTGGGCGATCCCTACGAGCAGTACTTC	CASSLLGDPYEQYF
NA	TRBV19	NA	TRBJ2-7	TGTGCCAGTAGTCCGAGTTGGATTCTCTACGAGCAGTACTTC	CASSPSWILYEQYF
NA	TRBV25-1	NA	TRBJ1-2	TGTGCCAGCAGTGACGGGCGGCCGGAAGGTCTTGCTGGCTACACCTTC	CASSDGRPEGLAGYTF
NA	TRBV15	NA	TRBJ2-1	TGTGCCACCAGCAGAGATAGAACGGACAGTGAGCAGTTCTTC	CATSRDRTDSEQFF
NA	TRBV1	NA	TRBJ2-2	TGCACCAGCAGCCAAGATCGTGGGACTAGCGGGAGAGGCCTGAACACCGGGGAGCTGTTTTTT	CTSSQDRGTSGRGLNTGELFF
TRBD2	TRBV7-2	NA	TRBJ2-5	TGTGCCAGCAGTTTTCTAGCGGACCGCGCCCAAGAGACCCAGTACTTC	CASSFLADRAQETQYF
TRBD1	TRBV6-5	once	TRBJ2-2	TGTGCCAGCAGCCAAAGGGGGCCGGGCGGGGAGCTGTTTTTT	CASSQRGPGGELFF
NA	TRBV7-9	NA	TRBJ1-1	TGTGCCAGCAGCCATGGGGGGGGGCCCCACACTGAAGCTTTCTTT	CASSHGGGPHTEAFF
NA	TRBV28	NA	TRBJ2-5	TGTGCCAGCAGTTTTGACTGGGGGAATCAAGAGACCCAGTACTTC	CASSFDWGNQETQYF
TRBD1	TRBV14	NA	TRBJ2-1	TGTGCCAGCAGGTCCGGGACAGGGGGCAGGAATGAGCAGTTCTTC	CASRSGTGGRNEQFF
TRBD1	TRBV7-3	NA	TRBJ1-6	TGTGCCAGCAGCGCAACAGGGGACTATAATTCACCCCTCCACTTT	CASSATGDYNSPLHF
TRBD2	TRBV27	once	TRBJ2-1	TGTGCCAGCAGTCGAGATAACCTCTTTACAGCGGGAGCCGGGTACAATGAGCAGTTCTTC	CASSRDNLFTAGAGYNEQFF
NA	TRBV5-8	NA	TRBJ1-5	TGTGCCAGCAGCCCACAATTACAGGTGATCCGCAATCAGCCCCAGCATTTT	CASSPQLQVIRNQPQHF
NA	TRBV25-1	NA	TRBJ2-5	TGTGCCAGCAGTGGGGACCTTATGCAAGAGACCCAGTACTTC	CASSGDLMQETQYF
NA	TRBV5-8	NA	TRBJ2-7	TGTGCCAGCAGCTGGGAGCCGGGCAGAATAACCTACGAGCAGTACTTC	CASSWEPGRITYEQYF
TRBD2	TRBV7-9	NA	TRBJ2-7	TGTGCCAGCAGCTCTGCCGAAGCGGGAACGTCCTATGAGCAGTACTTC	CASSSAEAGTSYEQYF
NA	TRBV5-5	NA	TRBJ1-2	TGTGCCAGCAGCACACCGGGACACGCTAACTATGGCTACACCTTC	CASSTPGHANYGYTF
TRBD2	TRBV6-1	NA	TRBJ2-7	TGTGCCAGCAGTGAAGGGGCGAGGGAGGTCCTAGCGGGAGCTAACGCCTACGAGCAGTACTTC	CASSEGAREVLAGANAYEQYF
NA	TRBV6-6	NA	TRBJ1-3	TGTGCCAGCAGTTACGGGACGGATCGCTCTGGAAACACCATATATTTT	CASSYGTDRSGNTIYF
NA	TRBV28	NA	TRBJ1-3	TGTGCCAGCACCCTTTTTGGCAGCCCTGGGGTTAAAGCTGGAAACACCATATATTTT	CASTLFGSPGVKAGNTIYF
NA	TRBV6-1	NA	TRBJ1-4	TGTGCCAGCAGGGACCCTAATGAAAAACTGTTTTTT	CASRDPNEKLFF
TRBD2	TRBV29-1	NA	TRBJ2-1	TGCAGCGTTGAAAAATGGACTAGCCCCTACAATGAGCAGTTCTTC	CSVEKWTSPYNEQFF
NA	TRBV28	NA	TRBJ1-4	TGTGCCAGCGCCCCACGGGGGCGCTTCCAACTGTTTTTT	CASAPRGRFQLFF
TRBD1	TRBV19	once	TRBJ1-2	TGTGCCAGTAGAAATCCGGGACAGCATGGCTACACCTTC	CASRNPGQHGYTF
NA	TRBV28	once	TRBJ2-7	TGTGCCAGCAGTTGCCCCGACAATGGCACCTACGAGCAGTACTTC	CASSCPDNGTYEQYF
NA	TRBV14	NA	TRBJ2-1	TGTGCCAGCAGCCAAGACTACTACAATGAGCAGTTCTTC	CASSQDYYNEQFF
NA	TRBV7-3	once	TRBJ2-1	TGTGCCAGCAGCTTAAGCGAGGGGGATCACAATGAGCAGTTCTTC	CASSLSEGDHNEQFF